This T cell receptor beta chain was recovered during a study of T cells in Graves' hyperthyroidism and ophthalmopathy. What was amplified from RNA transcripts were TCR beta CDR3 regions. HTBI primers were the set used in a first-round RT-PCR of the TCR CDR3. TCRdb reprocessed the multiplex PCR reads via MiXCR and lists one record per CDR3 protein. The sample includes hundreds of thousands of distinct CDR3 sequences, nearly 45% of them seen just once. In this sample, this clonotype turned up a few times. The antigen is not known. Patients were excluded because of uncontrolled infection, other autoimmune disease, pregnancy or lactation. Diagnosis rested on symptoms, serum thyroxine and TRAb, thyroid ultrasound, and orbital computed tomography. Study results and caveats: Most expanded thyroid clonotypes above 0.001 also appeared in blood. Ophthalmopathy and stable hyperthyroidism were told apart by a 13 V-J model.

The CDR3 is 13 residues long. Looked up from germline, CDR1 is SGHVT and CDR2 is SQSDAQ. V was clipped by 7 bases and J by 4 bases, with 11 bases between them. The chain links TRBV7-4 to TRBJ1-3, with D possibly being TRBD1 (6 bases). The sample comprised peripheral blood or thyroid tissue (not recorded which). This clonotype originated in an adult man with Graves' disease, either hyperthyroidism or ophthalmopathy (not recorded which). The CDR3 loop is CASNPQGGNTIYF. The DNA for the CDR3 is TGTGCCAGCAACCCCCAGGGGGGAAACACCATATATTTT. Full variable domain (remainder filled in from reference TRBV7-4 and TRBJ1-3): GAGVSQSPRYKVAKRGRDVALRCDSISGHVTLYWYRQTLGQGSEVLTYSQSDAQRDKSGRPSGRFSAERPERSVSTLKIQRTEQGDSAVYLCASNPQGGNTIYFGEGSWLTVV.